This passage covers 12 T cell receptor beta chains from one sample sequenced in a study of blood T cell repertoires in COVID-19. The protocol was immunoSEQ multiplex PCR, while the TCRdb copy is restricted to in-frame clones and leaves out a portion. The sample holds some 160,000 clones, around four fifths seen once. Sequencing was done on a sample of PBMCs or T cells enriched from blood (not recorded which). These receptors all come from a woman between 35 and 50 years old who had recovered from COVID-19.

This chain links TRBV4-1 with TRBJ2-4; no firm D call. Germline V CDR1 and CDR2: MGHRA, YSYEKL. This CDR3 has 19 amino acids. V was cut by 4 bases and J by 1 base, with 23 bases left in between. The CDR3 loop is CASSPDSINDPRAKNIQYF. CDR3 nucleotides: TGCGCCAGCAGCCCAGATAGTATTAATGATCCGCGGGCCAAAAACATTCAGTACTTC.

V and J are TRBV7-6 and TRBJ1-1; 7 nucleotides align to TRBD1. The V segment lost 5 bases and the J segment 0 bases; nucleotides outside the gene matches: 9. This CDR3 is built from 16 residues. Germline V lookup: CDR1 SGHVS, CDR2 FNYEAQ. The CDR3 DNA follows: TGTGCCAGCAGCGCGCAGACGGGACAGATGAACACTGAAGCTTTCTTT. This gives the protein CASSAQTGQMNTEAFF.

V usage is TRBV9 and J usage is TRBJ2-7; the D gene is possibly TRBD2 (6 bases). The CDR3 contains 17 residues. V lost 0 bases and J 5 bases, leaving 21 bases between the germline ends. CDR1 and CDR2 (germline): SGDLS, YYNGEE. The CDR3 nucleotides are TGTGCCAGCAGCGTAGCTCCTTACACTGGAGGGGTCGACGAGCAGTACTTC. Its translation: CASSVAPYTGGVDEQYF.

This chain connects TRBV5-1 to TRBJ1-1; 8 bases align to TRBD1. The CDR3 consists of 15 residues. Losses at the gene ends were 1 base for V and 1 base for J; bases not matched to a gene: 3. Germline assignment: CDR1 SGHRS and CDR2 YFSETQ. The CDR3 is CASSLTGTGNTEAFF. The CDR3 DNA follows: TGCGCCAGCAGCTTGACCGGGACAGGGAACACTGAAGCTTTCTTT.

The chain combines TRBV19 with TRBJ2-1, with 8 nucleotides matching TRBD1. The length of the CDR3 is 15 residues. The V and J ends lost 8 bases and 0 bases, in that order; junction bases with no gene match: 6. Germline V gene lookup returns CDR1 LNHDA and CDR2 SQIVND (reference sequence). CDR3 amino acids: CASRDRGLSYNEQFF. CDR3 DNA: TGTGCCAGTCGTGACAGGGGCCTCTCCTACAATGAGCAGTTCTTC. Together with reference TRBV19 and TRBJ2-1, the CDR3 gives the full variable domain: DGGITQSPKYLFRKEGQNVTLSCEQNLNHDAMYWYRQDPGQGLRLIYYSQIVNDFQKGDIAEGYSVSREKKESFPLTVTSAQKNPTAFYLCASRDRGLSYNEQFFGPGTRLTVL.

The chain combines TRBV3-1 (or the pseudogene TRBV3-2) with TRBJ1-2, with D perhaps matching TRBD1 (5 bases). The CDR3 loop spans 17 amino acids. V dropped 0 bases and J dropped 4 bases, with 18 bases sitting between them. In germline, CDR1 is LGHDT, CDR2 YNNKEL (reference sequence). In nucleotides, the CDR3 is TGTGCCAGCAGCCAAGATCTTTTTGGGGGGGAGGCCTATGGCTACACCTTC. This sequence encodes CASSQDLFGGEAYGYTF.

The rearrangement joins TRBV9 to TRBJ1-3, with TRBD1 matching over 8 bases. Germline V gene sequence: CDR1 SGDLS, CDR2 YYNGEE. V lost 3 bases to trimming and J lost 0 bases; unmatched junction nucleotides: 8. The CDR3 has 17 residues. Here the CDR3 reads CASSGRTGIGSGNTIYF. The CDR3 bases are TGTGCCAGCAGCGGGAGGACAGGGATCGGCTCTGGAAACACCATATATTTT.

The chain combines TRBV5-8 with TRBJ2-6, with a tentative D call TRBD1 (6 bases). CDR1 is SGHTS and CDR2 is YDEGEE in the germline V gene. Trimming left V 0 bases short and J 2 bases short, with 9 bases between. There are 16 residues in the CDR3. CDR3 bases: TGTGCCAGCAGCTTGGATTGGGGGCCTGGGGCCAACGTCCTGACTTTC. It translates to CASSLDWGPGANVLTF.

The V gene is TRBV6-5, the J gene TRBJ1-3, with D unclear. Germline loops: CDR1 MNHEY, CDR2 SVGAGI. V was cut by 1 base and J by 0 bases, with 10 bases left in between. The CDR3 spans 16 residues. The CDR3 DNA follows: TGTGCCAGCAGTTACTGGGGAGGTAGCTCTGGAAACACCATATATTTT. It specifies CASSYWGGSSGNTIYF.

The chain has TRBV4-1 and TRBJ2-7, with a weak D call TRBD1 (5 bases). The CDR3 extends over 15 amino acids. Trimming left V 0 bases short and J 5 bases short, with 14 bases between. The germline gives CDR1 MGHRA, CDR2 YSYEKL. CDR3 in amino acids: CASSQDLTAPNEQYF. CDR3 in DNA: TGCGCCAGCAGCCAAGATCTGACAGCCCCCAACGAGCAGTACTTC.

The rearrangement links TRBV3-1 (or the pseudogene TRBV3-2) to TRBJ2-1; 9 bases fit TRBD2. This CDR3 is 18 amino acids long. The ends lost 0 bases at V and 4 bases at J; junction bases unmatched: 10. CDR1 is LGHDT, CDR2 YNNKEL, per germline (reference sequence). This CDR3 is CASSQDGLAGSFYNEQFF. DNA for the CDR3: TGTGCCAGCAGCCAAGATGGGCTAGCGGGAAGCTTTTACAATGAGCAGTTCTTC.

This chain uses TRBV11-1 with TRBJ1-2; D possibly corresponds to TRBD1 (6 bases). Trimming stripped 3 bases from V and 8 bases from J, with 13 bases between. Germline V gene sequence: CDR1 SGHAT, CDR2 FQDESV (reference sequence). The CDR3 is 13 amino acids. The CDR3 region has the DNA TGTGCCAGCAGCTTTCAACAGGGTTCGGGCTACACCTTC. As protein: CASSFQQGSGYTF.